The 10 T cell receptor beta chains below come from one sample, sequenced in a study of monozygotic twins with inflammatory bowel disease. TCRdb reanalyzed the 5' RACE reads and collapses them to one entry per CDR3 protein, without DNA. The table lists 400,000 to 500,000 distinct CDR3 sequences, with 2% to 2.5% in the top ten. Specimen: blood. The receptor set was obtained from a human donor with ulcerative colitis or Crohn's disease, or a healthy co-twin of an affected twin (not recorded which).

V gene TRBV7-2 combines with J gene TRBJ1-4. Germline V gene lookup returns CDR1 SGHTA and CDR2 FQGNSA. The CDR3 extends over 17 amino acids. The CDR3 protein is CASALGSLVPPNEKLFF.

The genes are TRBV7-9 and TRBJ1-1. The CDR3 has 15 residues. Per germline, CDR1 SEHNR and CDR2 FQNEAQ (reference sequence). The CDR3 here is CASSLGGTFLVGAFF.

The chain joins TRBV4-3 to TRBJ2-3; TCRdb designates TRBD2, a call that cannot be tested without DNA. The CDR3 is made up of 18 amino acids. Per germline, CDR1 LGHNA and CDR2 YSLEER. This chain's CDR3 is CASSQRSGSAPSTDTQYF.

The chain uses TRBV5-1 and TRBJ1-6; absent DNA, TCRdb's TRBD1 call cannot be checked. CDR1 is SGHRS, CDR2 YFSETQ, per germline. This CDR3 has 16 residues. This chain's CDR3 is CASSLGQEKYNSPLHF.

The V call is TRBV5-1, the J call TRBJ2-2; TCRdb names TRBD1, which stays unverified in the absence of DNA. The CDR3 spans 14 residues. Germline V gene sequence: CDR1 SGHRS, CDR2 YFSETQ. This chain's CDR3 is CASSSQGSTGELFF. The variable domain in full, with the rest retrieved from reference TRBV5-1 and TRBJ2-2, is KAGVTQTPRYLIKTRGQQVTLSCSPISGHRSVSWYQQTPGQGLQFLFEYFSETQRNKGNFPGRFSGRQFSNSRSEMNVSTLELGDSALYLCASSSQGSTGELFFGEGSRLTVL.

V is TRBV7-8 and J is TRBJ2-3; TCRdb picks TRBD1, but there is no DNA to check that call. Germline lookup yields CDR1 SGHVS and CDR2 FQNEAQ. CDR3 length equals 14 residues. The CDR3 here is CASRPGGAADTQYF.

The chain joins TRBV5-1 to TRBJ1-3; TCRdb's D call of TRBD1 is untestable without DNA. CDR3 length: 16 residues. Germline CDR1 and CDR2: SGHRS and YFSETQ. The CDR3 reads CASSLGDSGSGNTIYF.

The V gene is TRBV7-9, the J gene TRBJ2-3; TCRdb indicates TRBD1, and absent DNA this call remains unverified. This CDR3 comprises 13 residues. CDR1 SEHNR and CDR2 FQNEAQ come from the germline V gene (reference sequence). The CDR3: CASQGGPTDTQYF.

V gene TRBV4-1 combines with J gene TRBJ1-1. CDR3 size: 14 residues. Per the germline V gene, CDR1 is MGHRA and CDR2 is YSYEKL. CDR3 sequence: CASSQESLLTEAFF.

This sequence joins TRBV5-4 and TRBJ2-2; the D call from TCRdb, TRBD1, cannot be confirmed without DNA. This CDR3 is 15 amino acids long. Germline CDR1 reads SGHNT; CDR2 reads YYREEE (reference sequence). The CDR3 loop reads CASTYDLGGTGELFF.